Listed below are T cell receptor beta chains from one sample, sequenced in a study of beta chain features in type 1 diabetes. The protocol was immunoSEQ multiplex PCR, while the TCRdb copy is restricted to in-frame clones and leaves out a portion. This table has some 500,000 clones, about an eighth appearing once. The sequenced sample consisted of naive CD4+ T cells from blood. The receptors were gathered from a woman between 18 and 29 years old in good health. Both conserved end residues are part of each CDR3. The D gene is left open where the match is weak. Clone size is not always given. Where it is, it says once, few, many or a class for expanded clones.

>TRBJ2-4|.|TRBV4-1|.
CASSQGRARGLENIQYF
TGCGCCAGCAGCCAAGGGCGAGCTCGGGGCCTCGAAAACATTCAGTACTTC
>TRBJ2-2|.|TRBV15|.
CATSRGTFTGELFF
TGTGCCACCAGCAGAGGGACGTTCACCGGGGAGCTGTTTTTT
>TRBJ2-1|TRBD2|TRBV5-6|.
CASSSLTGTMYNEQFF
TGTGCCAGCAGCTCTCTAACCGGGACTATGTACAATGAGCAGTTCTTC
>TRBJ2-6|.|TRBV19|.
CASSTGDGVNSGANVLTF
TGTGCCAGTAGTACGGGGGACGGTGTCAACTCTGGGGCCAACGTCCTGACTTTC
>TRBJ2-5|.|TRBV4-1|.
CASSQMGTGKETQYF
TGCGCCAGCAGCCAAATGGGCACGGGAAAAGAGACCCAGTACTTC
>TRBJ2-7|TRBD2|TRBV4-1|.
CASSQVGGTNYEQYF
TGCGCCAGCAGCCAAGTGGGAGGGACGAACTACGAGCAGTACTTC
>TRBJ1-5|.|TRBV7-2|few
CASSLIDGPQHF
TGTGCCAGCAGCTTAATTGATGGGCCCCAGCATTTT
>TRBJ2-1|.|TRBV5-1|few
CASSFRETSYNEQFF
TGCGCCAGCAGCTTCAGGGAGACCTCCTACAATGAGCAGTTCTTC
>TRBJ2-7|.|TRBV5-4|.
CASSLGSGTHYEQYF
TGTGCCAGCAGCTTGGGAAGTGGGACTCACTACGAGCAGTACTTC
>TRBJ2-4|.|TRBV5-1|.
CASSADPDRGGYIQYF
TGCGCCAGCAGCGCAGACCCAGACAGGGGAGGGTACATTCAGTACTTC
>TRBJ2-3|TRBD2|TRBV29-1|few
CSVVRGDGLALGF
TGCAGCGTTGTTAGGGGGGACGGACTAGCTCTGGGTTTT
>TRBJ2-5|TRBD1|TRBV28|few
CASSLPGQGVETQYF
TGTGCCAGCAGTTTGCCGGGACAGGGAGTGGAGACCCAGTACTTC
>TRBJ2-1|.|TRBV6-5|few
CASSSTSAETYNEQFF
TGTGCCAGCAGTTCAACTTCAGCGGAGACCTACAATGAGCAGTTCTTC
>TRBJ2-1|.|TRBV12-5|few
CASGLVLPGEQFF
TGTGCTAGTGGTTTGGTACTTCCCGGGGAGCAGTTCTTC
>TRBJ1-2|TRBD1|TRBV30|.
CAWRKKGGAEAGYTF
TGTGCCTGGAGAAAAAAAGGGGGCGCTGAGGCTGGCTACACCTTC
>TRBJ1-1|.|TRBV6-6|few
CASSRPGDTEAFF
TGTGCCAGCAGTAGACCCGGGGACACTGAAGCTTTCTTT
>TRBJ2-1|TRBD1|TRBV18|few
CASSPRTGGWAEQFF
TGTGCCAGCTCACCCCGGACAGGGGGGTGGGCTGAGCAGTTCTTC
>TRBJ1-2|.|TRBV7-2|few
CASSFPSHGQSTANYGYTF
TGTGCCAGCAGCTTTCCCTCTCATGGACAGTCTACAGCTAACTATGGCTACACCTTC
>TRBJ1-2|.|TRBV25-1|.
CASSEYISGSYGYTF
TGTGCCAGCAGTGAATATATCTCAGGGAGCTATGGCTACACCTTC
>TRBJ2-2|.|TRBV29-1|.
CSVSSGPLNTGELFF
TGCAGCGTTTCTTCCGGCCCCTTGAACACCGGGGAGCTGTTTTTT
>TRBJ1-4|.|TRBV29-1|.
CSVDLTGGEKLFF
TGCAGCGTTGACCTCACCGGGGGTGAAAAACTGTTTTTT
>TRBJ2-1|.|TRBV11-2|few
CASSLTLNEQFF
TGTGCCAGCAGCTTAACTCTGAATGAGCAGTTCTTC
>TRBJ2-5|TRBD1|TRBV11-2|.
CASRQGIGETQYF
TGTGCCAGCAGACAGGGGATCGGAGAGACCCAGTACTTC
>TRBJ2-6|TRBD1|TRBV7-9|few
CASSSGTRDRLF
TGTGCCAGCAGCTCCGGGACCCGGGACAGGCTTTTC
>TRBJ1-6|TRBD1|TRBV27|.
CASSLTWDRSMSLHF
TGTGCCAGCAGTTTGACTTGGGACAGGAGTATGTCCCTCCACTTT
>TRBJ2-1|.|TRBV21-1|few
CASSSRTSGGPYNEQFF
TGTGCCAGCAGCAGCCGGACTAGCGGGGGACCGTACAATGAGCAGTTCTTC
>TRBJ2-6|.|TRBV15|.
CATSPRYAGANVLTF
TGTGCCACCAGCCCCCGATACGCTGGGGCCAACGTCCTGACTTTC
>TRBJ1-4|TRBD1|TRBV4-1|.
CASSATGTVNEKLFF
TGCGCCAGCAGCGCGACCGGGACAGTTAATGAAAAACTGTTTTTT
>TRBJ1-1|.|TRBV9|few
CASSVYGAGTEAFF
TGTGCCAGCAGCGTCTACGGAGCGGGGACTGAAGCTTTCTTT
>TRBJ2-2|.|TRBV30|.
CAWSVNTGELFF
TGTGCCTGGAGTGTCAACACCGGGGAGCTGTTTTTT
>TRBJ2-1|.|TRBV9|.
CASSDVGSYNEQFF
TGTGCCAGCAGCGACGTAGGGTCCTACAATGAGCAGTTCTTC
>TRBJ2-1|.|TRBV7-2|once
CASSLLRGFHNEQFF
TGTGCCAGCAGCTTACTGAGGGGTTTCCACAATGAGCAGTTCTTC
>TRBJ2-3|TRBD2|TRBV9|few
CASSTLAGETDTQYF
TGTGCCAGCAGCACCCTAGCGGGAGAGACAGATACGCAGTATTTT
>TRBJ2-5|.|TRBV7-9|few
CASSLGRTTMETQYF
TGTGCCAGCAGCTTAGGACGGACGACCATGGAGACCCAGTACTTC
>TRBJ2-6|.|TRBV9|many
CASAQAGANVLTF
TGTGCCAGCGCACAGGCTGGGGCCAACGTCCTGACTTTC
>TRBJ2-6|.|TRBV7-9|few
CASSPLDYSGANVLTF
TGTGCCAGCAGCCCCTTAGACTACTCTGGGGCCAACGTCCTGACTTTC
>TRBJ1-5|TRBD1|TRBV5-1|.
CASSLGTGNQPQHF
TGCGCCAGCAGCTTAGGGACAGGGAATCAGCCCCAGCATTTT
>TRBJ1-2|.|TRBV9|.
CASSVQNYGYTF
TGTGCCAGCAGCGTTCAAAACTATGGCTACACCTTC
>TRBJ2-1|.|TRBV4-2|.
CASSHLEGFSYNEQFF
TGTGCCAGCAGCCACTTGGAGGGATTTTCCTACAATGAGCAGTTCTTC
>TRBJ1-1|.|TRBV5-1|.
CASSFDGNTEAFF
TGCGCCAGCAGCTTCGACGGGAACACTGAAGCTTTCTTT
>TRBJ2-1|TRBD2|TRBV6-5|few
CASSFLRLAAPNEQFF
TGTGCCAGCAGTTTCTTGAGACTAGCGGCACCCAATGAGCAGTTCTTC
>TRBJ2-1|.|TRBV18|.
CASSPPDGGQFF
TGTGCCAGCTCACCACCAGACGGCGGGCAGTTCTTC
>TRBJ1-1|.|TRBV21-1|few
CASSRTPSAFF
TGTGCCAGCAGCCGGACCCCCTCCGCTTTCTTT
>TRBJ2-2|.|TRBV6-5|.
CASSLVGELFF
TGTGCCAGCAGCCTTGTCGGGGAGCTGTTTTTT
>TRBJ2-5|TRBD1|TRBV4-3|few
CASSQDGTGGGETQYF
TGCGCCAGCAGCCAAGATGGGACAGGGGGCGGTGAGACCCAGTACTTC
>TRBJ1-2|.|TRBV7-2|few
CASSLEQTASFYGYTF
TGTGCCAGCAGCTTAGAGCAGACAGCTTCATTCTATGGCTACACCTTC
>TRBJ2-1|TRBD1|TRBV7-3|few
CASSTRTGNEQFF
TGTGCCAGCAGTACCCGGACAGGCAATGAGCAGTTCTTC
>TRBJ2-1|TRBD1|TRBV4-3|.
CASSRGQGGNNEQFF
TGCGCCAGCAGCCGAGGACAGGGTGGGAACAATGAGCAGTTCTTC
>TRBJ2-7|TRBD2|TRBV11-2|few
CASSLEPPKLWTRLYYEQYF
TGTGCCAGCAGCTTAGAGCCTCCCAAACTGTGGACTAGACTATACTACGAGCAGTACTTC
>TRBJ1-5|.|TRBV2|.
CASSIQGIGNQPQHF
TGTGCCAGTTCCATTCAGGGTATAGGCAATCAGCCCCAGCATTTT
>TRBJ2-6|.|TRBV4-1|.
CASSPQGAGSGANVLTF
TGCGCCAGCAGCCCCCAAGGGGCCGGCTCTGGGGCCAACGTCCTGACTTTC
>TRBJ2-1|TRBD1|TRBV7-2|few
CASSSTGGSDEQFF
TGTGCCAGCAGCTCCACAGGGGGATCGGATGAGCAGTTCTTC
>TRBJ1-6|.|TRBV2|.
CASSEVGPEIHF
TGTGCCAGCAGTGAAGTAGGGCCCGAAATCCACTTT
>TRBJ1-1|.|TRBV20-1|.
CSASGEREAFF
TGCAGTGCTAGTGGGGAACGTGAAGCTTTCTTT
>TRBJ2-2|TRBD2|TRBV27|few
CASRSGAGQGTGELFF
TGTGCCAGCAGGAGTGGAGCGGGGCAGGGCACCGGGGAGCTGTTTTTT